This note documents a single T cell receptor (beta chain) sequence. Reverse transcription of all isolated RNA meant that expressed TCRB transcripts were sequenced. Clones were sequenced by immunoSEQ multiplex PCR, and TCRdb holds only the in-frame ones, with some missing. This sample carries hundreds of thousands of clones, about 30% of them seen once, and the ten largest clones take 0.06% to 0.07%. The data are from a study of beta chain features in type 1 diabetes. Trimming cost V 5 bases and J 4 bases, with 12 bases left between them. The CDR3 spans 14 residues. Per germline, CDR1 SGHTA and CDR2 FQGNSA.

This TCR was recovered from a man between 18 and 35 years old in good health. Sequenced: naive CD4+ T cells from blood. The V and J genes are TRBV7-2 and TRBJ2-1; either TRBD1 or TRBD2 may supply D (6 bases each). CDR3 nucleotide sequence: TGTGCCAGCAGCGGCGGGACATCGTACAATGAGCAGTTCTTC. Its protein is CASSGGTSYNEQFF.